The text below deals with one T cell receptor beta chain. Its recognized antigen is unknown. Base-call qualities are not available, and no considerably larger clone is one nucleotide away. Using the deep immunoSEQ assay, multiplex PCR amplified TCR CDR3 regions from genomic DNA. Extracted genomic DNA from each cell subset was distributed evenly across all wells of several immunoSEQ 96-well plates, and each plate was treated as a replicate. For sorted subsets, around 0.2 ug of genomic DNA, equivalent to some 33,000 T cell genomes, went into each replicate PCR. Purified libraries were quantified with a Qubit 3.0 fluorometer, sized on a Bioanalyzer 2100, and re-quantified with the KAPA Library Quantification kit. Every immunoSEQ 96-well plate was sequenced on a dedicated single-read 150-cycle Illumina NextSeq 550 flow cell. As for the original processing: Because the immunoSEQ output held only junctional sequences and lacked quality scores, the filtering could not match the filtering applied to full-length reads. Sequences were annotated with PyIR, a Python wrapper for IgBLAST v1.9, and V/J genes and CDR3 were assigned using IMGT germline references. Any read was removed if the V/J assignment was weak (E-value above 1e-6), the CDR3 was missing, or the read contained stop codons, out-of-frame junctions, or ambiguous translated residues. V3J clonotypes were defined by identical inferred V gene, J gene, and CDR3 amino acid sequence. Percentage overlap between repertoires was calculated by dividing the number of shared unique clonotypes by the size of the smaller repertoire. Richness of each repertoire was evaluated using RTK rarefaction, the Chao1 estimator, and Recon v2.1 estimates of unobserved clonotypes. Generation probabilities were computed with OLGA for all TCRbeta clonotypes obtained by the gDNA method from a handful of donors. TCRdb holds this immuneACCESS table with in-frame rearrangements only. Some clones are missing; in checked studies, unresolved V genes explain under half, and the rest has no known cause. The V and J calls and clone size were taken over from that table, and D and trimming were inferred from the DNA. Across this sample there are 2 million to 3 million clones, with over 85% seen only once. Roughly 0.39% of the sample goes to the ten largest clones.

The source of the sample is a study of shared clonotypes between healthy human individuals (TCRdb year 2020). Looking at the study overall: Two women and three men aged 18 to 49 years were included in the cohort. Between about 0.8 and 9 billion PBMCs per donor were obtained by leukapheresis. To estimate repertoire size and how much clonotype sharing occurs between individuals, the study deeply sequenced the blood TCR repertoires of roughly 5 healthy adults. Different laboratories and diverse techniques were used to prepare libraries and sequence TCR repertoires, to increase sequencing depth and limit assay-specific biases. For each donor, CD4 naive and CD4 memory were each given three plates, CD8 naive was given two plates, and CD8 memory was given one plate. The research as a whole found: Roughly 5% of naive CD4, 3.5% of naive CD8, about 2.5% of memory CD4, and approximately 0.4% of memory CD8 clonotypes were shared across four donors. Rarefaction of sorted-subset datasets indicated incomplete sequencing despite the large sequencing depth. The genetic and exposure-history diversity represented was limited by the small number of donors. Pairwise subsampling led to the expectation that sequencing depth would affect the degree of clonotype sharing among donors. Sampling was limited to blood, and TCR repertoires in tissue likely differ from TCR repertoires in blood. Naive subsets generally had larger estimated clonotype richness than memory subsets did. Higher generation probabilities were observed for clonotypes shared by all four sorted-subset donors than for non-shared clonotypes.

From the cysteine through the phenylalanine, the CDR3 covers 17 amino acids. Here the CDR3 DNA is all that survives: 51 bases in frame from base 1. V trim: 1 base; J trim: 5 bases; unmatched bases: 7. The CDR1 and CDR2 encoded by the germline V gene are MDHEN and SYDVKM. Healthy HIV-negative adults with no recently reported acute infections or vaccinations were included as donors. Only Caucasian adults living in Nashville, Tennessee, USA were represented among the donors. CD4+ T cells were enriched by magnetic negative selection, after which naive cells were positively selected on CD45RA and the negative fraction was taken as the memory subset. After blood collection by leukapheresis, PBMCs were isolated using Ficoll-Histopaque density gradient centrifugation and then cryopreserved in the vapor phase of liquid nitrogen. Purity and quantity of every magnetically sorted T cell population were checked by analytical flow cytometry. Each sorted fraction had its genomic DNA isolated and then quantified by UV absorbance on a Nanodrop 2000c.

This clonotype originated in a man aged 18-30 years in good health. Some clones in this sample may be carry-over from other donors' samples. Specimen: naive CD4+ T cells from PBMCs. Reading the label with the study, this specimen's cell subset or site is: CD45RA+ positively selected. The receptor chain draws on TRBV28 and TRBJ2-2, and 10 junction bases match TRBD1. The CDR3 here reads CASSLYVGTGVTGELFF. Here is the DNA: TGTGCCAGCAGTTTATATGTCGGGACAGGGGTTACCGGGGAGCTGTTTTTT.